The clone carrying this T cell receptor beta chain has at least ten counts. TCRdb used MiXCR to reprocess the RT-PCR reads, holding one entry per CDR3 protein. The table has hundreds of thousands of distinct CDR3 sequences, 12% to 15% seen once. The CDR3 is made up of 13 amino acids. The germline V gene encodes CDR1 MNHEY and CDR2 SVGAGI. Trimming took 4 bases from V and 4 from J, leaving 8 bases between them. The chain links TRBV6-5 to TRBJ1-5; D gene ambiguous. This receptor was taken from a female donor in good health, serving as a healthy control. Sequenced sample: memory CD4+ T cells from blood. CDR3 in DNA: TGTGCCAGCAGTTTTGCAGAGAATCAGCCCCAGCATTTT. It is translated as CASSFAENQPQHF.